The 25 T cell receptor beta chains listed next were all sequenced from one sample in a study of spatial heterogeneity in lung cancer. Overall study findings and caveats: Expanded alpha and beta TCR counts within tumors tracked tumor mutation counts.

TCRdb passed the 5' RACE reads through MiXCR, listing each CDR3 protein once. The sample lists under 20,000 distinct CDR3 sequences; 4.5% to 7.5% were seen once. The antigens these receptors bind are not known. Time point indicated: sample taken at primary tumor resection. This specimen was lung tumor tissue, taken at surgery. These receptors came from a female donor with early-stage non-small cell lung cancer.

This clonotype was seen ten or more times. This beta chain appears as a stray read in a library generated for alpha chains; its size is not informative. The chain couples TRBV19 to TRBJ2-3; D gene uncertain. The CDR3 contains 14 residues. Trimming left V 3 bases short and J 4 bases short, with 11 bases between. Germline values: CDR1 LNHDA, CDR2 SQIVND (reference sequence). The CDR3 reads CASSIRGNADTQYF. In DNA, the CDR3 is TGTGCCAGTAGTATCCGAGGAAACGCAGATACGCAGTATTTT.

This clonotype was seen many times. The library was designed around alpha chains, so this beta chain is a stray read whose abundance carries little weight. The chain uses TRBV6-5 and TRBJ2-7; 8 nucleotides line up with TRBD1. The CDR3 runs 13 residues. CDR1 and CDR2 (germline): MNHEY, SVGAGI. Trimming at V came to 5 bases and at J to 3 bases, leaving 3 bases not matched to a gene. The CDR3 coding sequence is TGTGCCAGCAGTAGGACAGGGAGCTACGAGCAGTACTTC. Encoded protein: CASSRTGSYEQYF.

This clonotype was seen ten or more times. This beta chain is an unintended read in a library built for alpha chains; its size means little. The chain recombines TRBV6-4 with TRBJ1-2; D is ambiguous. This CDR3 spans 15 amino acids. Germline CDR1 MRHNA, CDR2 SNTAGT. Trimming stripped 0 bases from V and 0 bases from J, with 8 bases between. CDR3 sequence (DNA): TGTGCCAGCAGTGACTCCTCAGACCCTAACTATGGCTACACCTTC. It codes for CASSDSSDPNYGYTF.

This clonotype was recorded at least ten times. As an off-target read in a library built for alpha chains, this beta chain has a frequency of little significance. The rearrangement uses TRBV10-2 and TRBJ1-4; D not certain. The CDR3 sequence is 14 residues long. Trimming pared 4 bases from V and 0 bases from J, leaving 6 bases between. CDR1 and CDR2 (germline): WSHSY, SAAADI. CDR3 DNA sequence: TGCGCCAGCAGTGGCGGGACAACTAATGAAAAACTGTTTTTT. It is translated as CASSGGTTNEKLFF.

Ten or more counts support this clonotype. Because this beta chain is a stray read in a library intended to capture alpha chains, its abundance should not be given much weight. The chain is built from TRBV28 and TRBJ2-1; the match to TRBD2 covers 13 bases. The CDR3 is 15 residues long. J was trimmed by 8 bases and V by 6 bases; bases with no gene match: 7. In germline, CDR1 is MDHEN, CDR2 SYDVKM. The CDR3 spells CASRTSGRAVDEQFF. The CDR3 DNA reads TGTGCCAGCAGAACTAGCGGGAGGGCGGTCGATGAGCAGTTCTTC.

This clonotype was picked up many times. Since it is a stray read in a library aimed at alpha chains, this beta chain has a size that is not meaningful. The J gene is TRBJ2-7, the V gene TRBV5-1; 9 nucleotides agree with TRBD1. Per the germline V gene, CDR1 is SGHRS and CDR2 is YFSETQ. Losses at the gene ends were 6 bases for V and 3 bases for J; bases not matched to a gene: 4. The CDR3 has 13 residues. The CDR3 coding sequence is TGCGCCAGCAATACGGGACAGGGCTACGAGCAGTACTTC. This encodes CASNTGQGYEQYF.

This clonotype was recorded at least ten times. Because the library targeted alpha chains, this beta chain is an off-target read whose size means little. V usage is TRBV6-5 and J usage is TRBJ2-4; no firm D call. CDR3 size: 15 residues. Trimming left V 6 bases short and J 2 bases short, with 14 bases between. Germline V gene lookup returns CDR1 MNHEY and CDR2 SVGAGI. Here the CDR3 DNA reads TGTGCCAGCAGCCCCGGTGCCGGAACCAAAAACATTCAGTACTTC. Amino acid sequence: CASSPGAGTKNIQYF.

In the case of this clonotype: This beta chain is an off-target read within a library intended for alpha chains, so its frequency means little. This chain joins TRBV7-9 and TRBJ2-1, with 12 bases aligning to TRBD2. The CDR3 totals 15 residues. V was clipped by 1 base and J by 9 bases; unmatched bases: 4. CDR1 and CDR2 (germline): SEHNR, FQNEAQ (reference sequence). CDR3 region: CASSLGLAGVSEQFF. CDR3 bases: TGTGCCAGCAGCTTAGGACTAGCGGGAGTCAGTGAGCAGTTCTTC.

Concerning this clonotype: This beta chain represents an off-target read in a library built for alpha chains; its size is of limited meaning. The chain is built from TRBV5-1 and TRBJ2-1; maybe TRBD2 (6 bases). CDR1 and CDR2 (germline): SGHRS, YFSETQ. CDR3 size: 16 residues. V shed 0 bases and J shed 7 bases, with 17 bases lying between them. In nucleotides, the CDR3 is TGCGCCAGCAGCTTGGGGCCGGAGGGCCCTAGAAATGAGCAGTTCTTC. It encodes CASSLGPEGPRNEQFF. The complete variable domain, with remaining parts taken from reference TRBV5-1 and TRBJ2-1, reads KAGVTQTPRYLIKTRGQQVTLSCSPISGHRSVSWYQQTPGQGLQFLFEYFSETQRNKGNFPGRFSGRQFSNSRSEMNVSTLELGDSALYLCASSLGPEGPRNEQFFGPGTRLTVL.

As regards this clonotype: This beta chain turned up in a library designed for alpha chains; as an off-target read, its abundance says little. The CDR3 DNA follows: TGTGCCAGCAGCTTATTAGCGGGAGGGAGAGATACGCAGTATTTT. It yields the protein CASSLLAGGRDTQYF. J is TRBJ2-3 and V is TRBV7-8; 11 nucleotides line up with TRBD2. The germline CDR1 and CDR2 sequences are SGHVS and FQNEAQ. The trim removed 2 bases at V and 5 bases at J, leaving 3 bases unmatched. The CDR3 is 15 residues long. Full variable domain (missing parts from reference TRBV7-8 and TRBJ2-3): GAGVSQSPRYKVAKRGQDVALRCDPISGHVSLFWYQQALGQGPEFLTYFQNEAQLDKSGLPSDRFFAERPEGSVSTLKIQRTQQEDSAVYLCASSLLAGGRDTQYFGPGTRLTVL.

This clonotype is classed as medium-sized (0.01 to 0.1%). This beta chain turned up in a library designed for alpha chains; as an off-target read, its abundance says little. The chain uses TRBV5-1 and TRBJ2-7; D is undetermined. V dropped 4 bases and J dropped 3 bases, with 11 bases sitting between them. The CDR3 loop spans 13 amino acids. CDR1 and CDR2 from the germline V gene are SGHRS and YFSETQ. The CDR3 region is CASSLDLYYEQYF. Written as DNA, the CDR3 is TGCGCCAGCAGCCTGGACCTCTACTACGAGCAGTACTTC. Looking up the rest from reference TRBV5-1 and TRBJ2-7 gives the full variable domain: KAGVTQTPRYLIKTRGQQVTLSCSPISGHRSVSWYQQTPGQGLQFLFEYFSETQRNKGNFPGRFSGRQFSNSRSEMNVSTLELGDSALYLCASSLDLYYEQYFGPGTRLTVT.

Note on this clonotype: This beta chain slipped into a library made for alpha chains as a stray read, so its size is not meaningful. The chain is built from TRBV6-1 and TRBJ2-2; 9 bases map to TRBD1. Germline values: CDR1 MNHNS, CDR2 SASEGT. The CDR3 has 17 residues. J was trimmed by 6 bases and V by 3 bases; bases with no gene match: 11. As DNA, the CDR3 is TGTGCCAGCAGTGACGCTCCGGGACAGGGTTCACCCGGGGAGCTGTTTTTT. As protein: CASSDAPGQGSPGELFF.

This clonotype was observed at least ten times. This beta chain is an unintended read in a library built for alpha chains; its size means little. The chain uses TRBV6-5 and TRBJ2-3; perhaps D is TRBD1 or TRBD2 (5 bases each). Germline lookup yields CDR1 MNHEY and CDR2 SVGAGI. The CDR3 length is 12 residues. The V end was cut by 6 bases, the J end by 7 bases, with 11 bases between. The chain's CDR3 is CASRGTANTQYF. CDR3 bases: TGTGCCAGCAGAGGGACCGCTAATACGCAGTATTTT.

This clonotype was recorded at least ten times. Since the library was made to target alpha chains, this beta chain is a stray read and its abundance is not meaningful. The chain uses TRBV3-1 and TRBJ2-7, with D perhaps TRBD2 (5 bases). Germline V gives CDR1 LGHDT, CDR2 YNNKEL (reference sequence). The V gene lost 0 bases and the J gene lost 7 bases, with 13 bases spanning the gap. The CDR3 is made up of 14 amino acids. The CDR3 coding sequence is TGTGCCAGCAGCCAAGATATAGGGAGTAAGGAGCAGTACTTC. Residues: CASSQDIGSKEQYF.

This clonotype has ten or more counts. The library was designed around alpha chains, so this beta chain is a stray read whose abundance carries little weight. The rearrangement uses TRBV24-1 and TRBJ2-7; D is ambiguous. This CDR3 comprises 13 residues. Germline loops: CDR1 KGHDR, CDR2 SFDVKD. Trimming stripped 2 bases from V and 4 bases from J, with 8 bases between. The CDR3 coding sequence is TGTGCCACCAGTGATTCTACTCGGTACGAGCAGTACTTC. This gives the protein CATSDSTRYEQYF.

This clonotype is labeled large. A library made for alpha chains picked up this beta chain off target, so its size means little. This chain uses TRBV7-9 with TRBJ2-7; D gene ambiguous. With 5 bases removed from V and 4 bases from J, the gap between germline ends came to 6 bases. This CDR3 contains 11 residues. Germline V lookup: CDR1 SEHNR, CDR2 FQNEAQ (reference sequence). CDR3 sequence: CASSHEYEQYF. CDR3 in DNA: TGTGCCAGCAGCCACGAATACGAGCAGTACTTC.

Points on this clonotype: This clone may be a read error of a much larger clone one base away. This beta chain is off target for a library built for alpha chains, so its abundance means little. The CDR3 DNA reads TGCGCCAGCAGCCGAAACTACTACGAGCAGTACTTC. As protein: CASSRNYYEQYF. The chain couples TRBV5-1 to TRBJ2-7; D is unclear. Germline lookup yields CDR1 SGHRS and CDR2 YFSETQ. Between the trimmed V and J ends, which lost 4 bases and 3 bases, there was a span of 8 bases. This CDR3 spans 12 amino acids.

This clonotype was picked up many times. This beta chain was picked up by a library intended for alpha chains and is off target, so its count carries little meaning. The chain employs TRBV11-1 and TRBJ2-5; D is tentatively TRBD1 or TRBD2 (5 bases each). The germline V and J ends were trimmed by 8 bases and 5 bases, with 18 bases remaining between them. This CDR3 comprises 14 residues. Germline V CDR1 and CDR2: SGHAT, FQDESV (reference sequence). The CDR3 sequence is CASGTHRSLETQYF. The DNA for the CDR3 is TGTGCCAGCGGGACCCACCGGTCGTTGGAGACCCAGTACTTC.

This clonotype was seen a few times. A library made for alpha chains picked up this beta chain off target, so its size means little. The J gene is TRBJ2-1, the V gene TRBV11-3; D remains unclear. Germline values: CDR1 SGHNT, CDR2 YENEEA. This CDR3 has 13 amino acids. V was cut by 4 bases and J by 9 bases, with 13 bases left in between. The CDR3 here is CASSSNPAGEQFF. CDR3 nucleotide sequence: TGTGCCAGCAGCTCTAATCCCGCAGGTGAGCAGTTCTTC.

Many counts were recorded for this clonotype. Found in a library prepared for alpha chains, this beta chain is an off-target read, and its abundance has little meaning. The V call is TRBV3-1, the J call TRBJ1-6; D is perhaps TRBD1 (5 bases). The CDR3 extends over 15 amino acids. The germline V and J ends were trimmed by 5 bases and 7 bases, with 15 bases remaining between them. CDR1 is LGHDT and CDR2 is YNNKEL in the germline V gene (reference sequence). CDR3 nucleotides: TGTGCCAGCAGCTCCCCCCGGGACGCCAATTCACCCCTCCACTTT. Protein product: CASSSPRDANSPLHF.

At least ten counts were recorded for this clonotype. This beta chain is an unintended read in a library built for alpha chains; its size means little. The rearrangement joins TRBV7-2 to TRBJ2-5; the D call may be TRBD1 or TRBD2 (5 bases each). The V end lost 1 base, the J end lost 4 bases, and 7 bases lay between the germline ends. The CDR3 covers 13 residues. Germline V CDR1 and CDR2: SGHTA, FQGNSA. CDR3 sequence: CASSLVGGETQYF. CDR3 coding DNA: TGTGCCAGCAGCTTAGTTGGGGGAGAGACCCAGTACTTC.

In its sample, this clonotype is medium-sized. This beta chain is an off-target read within a library intended for alpha chains, so its frequency means little. The chain recombines TRBV30 with TRBJ2-7; unclear D gene. The CDR3 contains 12 residues. Trimming removed 8 bases from V and 3 bases from J, with 14 bases in between. The germline CDR1 and CDR2 sequences are GTSNPN and SVGIG (reference sequence). The CDR3 nucleotides read TGTGCCCTGATTTTCGAAGGCTACGAGCAGTACTTC. Translated, it gives CALIFEGYEQYF.

In this sample, this clonotype turned up many times. Found in a library prepared for alpha chains, this beta chain is an off-target read, and its abundance has little meaning. V is TRBV20-1 and J is TRBJ2-7; 13 positions match TRBD2. Trimming took 3 bases from V and 6 from J; bases not matched to a gene: 2. Germline V gives CDR1 DFQATT, CDR2 SNEGSKA (reference sequence). The CDR3 consists of 13 residues. CDR3 in amino acids: CSASTSGRVEQYF. In DNA form, the CDR3 reads TGCAGTGCTAGTACTAGCGGGAGGGTCGAGCAGTACTTC.

This clonotype was seen many times. This beta chain is a stray sequence in a library constructed for alpha chains; its clone size is not meaningful. The chain couples TRBV7-3 to TRBJ2-5; TRBD2 agrees at 10 bases. The CDR3 totals 15 residues. Germline-derived CDR1 and CDR2 are SGHTA and FQGTGA. V lost 5 bases, J lost 1 base, and 4 bases stayed unmatched. The CDR3 region has the DNA TGTGCCAGCAGCCGCGGGACTAGCGTCCAAGAGACCCAGTACTTC. Translated: CASSRGTSVQETQYF.

This clonotype was picked up many times. Since the library was made to target alpha chains, this beta chain is a stray read and its abundance is not meaningful. This chain uses TRBV4-1 with TRBJ2-4, with D maybe TRBD2 (7 bases). Trimming left V 4 bases short and J 1 base short, with 20 bases between. The CDR3 length is 18 residues. Germline-derived CDR1 and CDR2 are MGHRA and YSYEKL. The CDR3 reads CASSPTGGGRAAKNIQYF. CDR3 coding DNA: TGCGCCAGCAGCCCCACTGGGGGGGGGCGAGCGGCCAAAAACATTCAGTACTTC.